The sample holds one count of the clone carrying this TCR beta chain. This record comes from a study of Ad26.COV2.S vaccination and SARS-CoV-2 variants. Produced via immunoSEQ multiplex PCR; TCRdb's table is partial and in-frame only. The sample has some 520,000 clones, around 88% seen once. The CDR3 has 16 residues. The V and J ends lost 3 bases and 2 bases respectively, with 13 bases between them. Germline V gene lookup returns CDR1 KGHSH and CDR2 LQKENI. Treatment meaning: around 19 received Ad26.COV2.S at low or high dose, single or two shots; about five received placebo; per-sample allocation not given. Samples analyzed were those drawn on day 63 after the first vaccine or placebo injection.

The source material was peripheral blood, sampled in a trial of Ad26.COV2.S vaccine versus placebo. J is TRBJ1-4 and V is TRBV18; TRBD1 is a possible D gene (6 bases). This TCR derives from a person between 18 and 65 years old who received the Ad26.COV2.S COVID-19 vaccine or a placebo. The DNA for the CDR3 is TGTGCCAGCTCACCTACAGGGTCGGCGACTAATGAAAAACTGTTTTTT. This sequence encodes CASSPTGSATNEKLFF.